The rows below give T cell receptor beta chains drawn from one sample of a study of cytomegalovirus exposure and HLA in healthy donors. TCRdb keeps only in-frame clones here, not all; method: immunoSEQ multiplex PCR. The profile shows more than 130,000 clones, approximately 70% of them singletons. The specimen was PBMCs. The receptors shown here come from a human donor in good health. Each CDR3 is given with its conserved first and last residue. Fields, in order: V gene, CDR3 protein.

TRBV6-5	CASSGQASSYEQYF
TRBV6-1	CASSMGQVNQPQHF
TRBV12-5	CASGQGAGEQFF
TRBV12-5	CASGSPTGGDLNYGYTF
TRBV18	CASSPIAGVTYEQYF
TRBV5-1	CASTPGTSGGRGRTDTQYF
TRBV5-3	CARSAGGQGPGNTIYF
TRBV4-1	CASSQGISQPQHF
TRBV2	CASSEQGRGRLRADTQYF
TRBV27	CASSLSRGGKNIQYF
TRBV5-1	CASTTLAGTGELFF
TRBV19	CAIQTHRTGVQPQHF
TRBV6-4	CASSATGLLADTQYF
TRBV6-6	CASSYEDRVSGYTF
TRBV19	CASSNPGTGNFNEQYF
TRBV7-8	CASSPHGGGNEQFF
TRBV6-6	CASSYRDGVNTEAFF